The T cell receptor beta chain under discussion was sequenced for a study of cytomegalovirus exposure and HLA in healthy donors. Study observations and caveats: Certain sequence variants were highly shared and formed a cluster, and this cluster was likely a sequencing artifact. It was reported that the classifier diagnosed cytomegalovirus status with high specificity and sensitivity in both the original and validation cohorts. The later analysis indicated that the majority of CMV-associated TCR beta chains appeared HLA-restricted.

A word on this clone: The target antigen is unknown.

Researchers ran the PCR with 60 Vbeta and 13 Jbeta primers. Clones were sequenced by immunoSEQ multiplex PCR, and TCRdb holds only the in-frame ones, with some missing. This sample has about 78,000 clones, with 55% to 75% found just once. This clonotype was sampled from a man aged 30-40 years in good health and CMV-seropositive. Material for sequencing was PBMCs.

The CDR3, as DNA: TGTGCCAGCGGATCCCGGGACTCCAAAGACGACAATGAGCAGTTCTTC. Translation: CASGSRDSKDDNEQFF. The chain combines TRBV6-6 with TRBJ2-1; maybe TRBD2 (6 bases). This CDR3 is built from 16 residues. Germline assignment: CDR1 MNHNY and CDR2 SVGAGI (reference sequence). The V end lost 8 bases, the J end lost 5 bases, and 22 bases lay between the germline ends.